The 20 T cell receptor beta chains reported below all come from one sample, sequenced in a study of patients and donors after allogeneic stem cell transplantation. In TCRdb, the RT-PCR reads were re-called with MiXCR into one record per CDR3 protein. The table records about 960,000 distinct CDR3 sequences, roughly 18% of them present only once. The sample comprised blood, either unsorted or a sorted T cell fraction (not recorded which). All receptors derive from a human donor who was either an allogeneic HSCT recipient or a stem cell or donor lymphocyte infusion donor (not recorded which). It is not recorded whose cells these are; they may come from a transplant donor.

This clonotype was found a few times. This chain uses TRBV29-1 with TRBJ2-1; no clear D gene. CDR1 SQVTM and CDR2 ANQGSEA come from the germline V gene. There are 14 residues in the CDR3. V dropped 3 bases and J dropped 0 bases, with 9 bases sitting between them. The CDR3: CSVERTSSYNEQFF. The CDR3 DNA reads TGCAGCGTTGAGAGGACGAGCTCCTACAATGAGCAGTTCTTC.

This chain's CDR3 is CASSGDLDYEQYF. In nucleotides, the CDR3 is TGTGCCAGCTCAGGGGACCTTGACTACGAGCAGTACTTC. The V call is TRBV18, the J call TRBJ2-7; D possibly matches TRBD1 or TRBD2 (5 bases each). V was clipped by 5 bases and J by 3 bases, with 11 bases between them. Germline V lookup: CDR1 KGHSH, CDR2 LQKENI. The CDR3 has 13 residues.

V usage is TRBV7-2 and J usage is TRBJ1-4, with D possibly being TRBD1 (6 bases). The CDR3 loop spans 14 amino acids. The germline CDR1 and CDR2 sequences are SGHTA and FQGNSA. Deletions cut 4 bases from V and 8 bases from J, with 14 bases between. CDR3 amino acids: CASSSYDRPEKLFF. The DNA of the CDR3 is TGTGCCAGCAGCTCCTACGACAGGCCCGAAAAACTGTTTTTT.

The CDR3 region has the DNA TGCAGTGCTAGATCACAGAAGAGCAATCAGCCCCAGCATTTT. Protein: CSARSQKSNQPQHF. The chain is built from TRBV20-1 and TRBJ1-5, with unresolved D. The germline V and J ends were trimmed by 2 bases and 1 base, with 9 bases remaining between them. CDR3 length: 14 amino acids. Looked up from germline, CDR1 is DFQATT and CDR2 is SNEGSKA (reference sequence).

The gene calls are TRBV29-1 and TRBJ2-7; D remains unclear. The germline CDR1 and CDR2 sequences are SQVTM and ANQGSEA. Trimming cost V 0 bases and J 5 bases, with 8 bases left between them. The length of the CDR3 is 12 residues. The CDR3 DNA is TGCAGCGTTGAAGATCTTTGGAACGAGCAGTACTTC. It codes for CSVEDLWNEQYF.

The chain recombines TRBV4-1 with TRBJ2-1, with D unresolved. The CDR3 is 13 amino acids. Trimming pared 3 bases from V and 8 bases from J, leaving 11 bases between. The germline V gene has CDR1 MGHRA and CDR2 YSYEKL. CDR3 residues: CASSHLQWYEQFF. The CDR3 DNA follows: TGCGCCAGCAGCCACCTACAGTGGTATGAGCAGTTCTTC.

This clonotype was counted only a few times. The chain carries TRBV9 and TRBJ1-1; TRBD1 might be the D (6 bases). The germline V gene encodes CDR1 SGDLS and CDR2 YYNGEE. The germline V and J ends were trimmed by 2 bases and 10 bases, with 24 bases remaining between them. This CDR3 is built from 16 residues. In DNA, the CDR3 is TGTGCCAGCAGCGTGGGGATTATAGGGGACAATGGGAGAGCTTTCTTT. Its translation: CASSVGIIGDNGRAFF.

This clonotype was observed at least ten times. The chain has TRBV20-1 and TRBJ1-2; maybe TRBD1 (5 bases). The CDR3 has 14 amino acids. Germline V lookup: CDR1 DFQATT, CDR2 SNEGSKA (reference sequence). Trimming took 3 bases from V and 0 from J, leaving 11 bases between them. The CDR3 loop reads CSASLLTANYGYTF. In DNA form, the CDR3 reads TGCAGTGCTAGTCTTCTGACAGCTAACTATGGCTACACCTTC.

The CDR3: CASTDRASSYNSPLHF. The CDR3 DNA sequence: TGTGCCAGCACAGACAGGGCGAGCTCCTATAATTCACCCCTCCACTTT. The chain couples TRBV27 to TRBJ1-6; 7 nucleotides match TRBD1. The CDR3 totals 16 residues. Germline CDR1 MNHEY, CDR2 SMNVEV (reference sequence). Trimming took 7 bases from V and 0 from J; bases not matched to a gene: 6.

The chain combines TRBV20-1 with TRBJ1-1; possible D gene TRBD1, 6 bases. Trimming removed 6 bases at V and 7 bases at J, with 18 bases between. The CDR3 is made up of 13 amino acids. Germline CDR1 is DFQATT and CDR2 is SNEGSKA (reference sequence). The CDR3 here is CSAPHTGQIEAFF. The CDR3 DNA sequence: TGCAGTGCCCCTCATACTGGACAGATTGAAGCTTTCTTT.

This clonotype has just a few counts. This rearrangement joins TRBV2 to TRBJ2-7; 10 bases map to TRBD1. CDR1 is SNHLY, CDR2 FYNNEI, per germline. V trimming: 5 bases; J trimming: 5 bases; junction bases outside the gene matches: 6. The CDR3 has 14 amino acids. The CDR3 nucleotides read TGTGCCAGCAGTAATACCGGGACAGGGGACGAGCAGTACTTC. It yields the protein CASSNTGTGDEQYF. The full variable domain, its missing parts supplied by reference TRBV2 and TRBJ2-7, is EPEVTQTPSHQVTQMGQEVILRCVPISNHLYFYWYRQILGQKVEFLVSFYNNEISEKSEIFDDQFSVERPDGSNFTLKIRSTKLEDSAMYFCASSNTGTGDEQYFGPGTRLTVT.

The rearrangement links TRBV28 to TRBJ2-3, with TRBD2 identical over 11 bases. Trimming cost V 6 bases and J 6 bases; bases outside gene matches: 8. From germline, CDR1 is MDHEN and CDR2 SYDVKM. This CDR3 comprises 15 residues. CDR3 sequence reads: CASSRGTSGPDTQYF. The CDR3 nucleotides read TGTGCCAGCAGCCGAGGGACTAGCGGTCCGGATACGCAGTATTTT.

This chain uses TRBV20-1 with TRBJ2-2; 9 nucleotides agree with TRBD1. V shed 6 bases and J 1 base; nucleotides not matched to a gene: 9. The length of the CDR3 is 16 residues. Germline values: CDR1 DFQATT, CDR2 SNEGSKA (reference sequence). The CDR3 sequence: CSARGEDRGNTGELFF. The CDR3 DNA follows: TGCAGTGCCCGCGGAGAGGACAGGGGGAACACCGGGGAGCTGTTTTTT.

This clonotype was detected a few times. This CDR3 is CASSRTSGGTNTGELFF. The CDR3 nucleotides read TGTGCCAGCAGCCGCACTAGCGGGGGTACCAACACCGGGGAGCTGTTTTTT. The V and J genes are TRBV12-3 or TRBV12-4 and TRBJ2-2; 11 nucleotides agree with TRBD2. The length of the CDR3 is 17 residues. V was pared by 6 bases and J by 2 bases, with 8 bases of the junction left unmatched.

This clonotype was observed a few times. The chain combines TRBV18 with TRBJ2-1; 9 bases line up with TRBD2. The CDR3 covers 14 residues. Germline CDR1 reads KGHSH; CDR2 reads LQKENI. With V trimmed by 5 bases and J by 11 bases, 10 bases remained unmatched. CDR3 residues: CASSTLEREAQQFF. The CDR3 DNA reads as TGTGCCAGCTCAACCCTTGAGCGGGAGGCCCAGCAGTTCTTC.

This clonotype occurred many times. The V and J genes are TRBV7-3 and TRBJ2-3; 10 nucleotides line up with TRBD2. Germline-derived CDR1 and CDR2 are SGHTA and FQGTGA. The CDR3 extends over 15 amino acids. The ends lost 4 bases at V and 1 base at J; junction bases unmatched: 2. CDR3 sequence: CASSSTSGGTDTQYF. The CDR3 DNA reads TGTGCCAGCAGCTCAACTAGCGGGGGCACAGATACGCAGTATTTT.

A few counts support this clonotype. The rearrangement uses TRBV20-1 and TRBJ2-3; D is perhaps TRBD1 or TRBD2 (5 bases each). The V gene's germline CDR1 is DFQATT and CDR2 SNEGSKA (reference sequence). This CDR3 contains 16 residues. Deletions cut 3 bases from V and 0 bases from J, with 16 bases between. The CDR3 DNA is TGCAGTGCTAGGCGGTCCGGGACGAGGAGCACAGATACGCAGTATTTT. Its translation is CSARRSGTRSTDTQYF.

This clonotype came up a few times. The chain carries TRBV5-6 and TRBJ1-2; 7 nucleotides agree with TRBD1. Germline V gene sequence: CDR1 SGHDT, CDR2 YYEEEE. The CDR3 has 15 amino acids. J gave up 4 bases and V 3 bases, and 9 bases lay outside the gene matches. CDR3 in amino acids: CASSSGQDTFYGYTF. DNA of the CDR3: TGTGCCAGCAGCTCTGGACAGGACACCTTCTATGGCTACACCTTC. Full variable domain (rest looked up from reference TRBV5-6 and TRBJ1-2): DAGVTQSPTHLIKTRGQQVTLRCSPKSGHDTVSWYQQALGQGPQFIFQYYEEEERQRGNFPDRFSGHQFPNYSSELNVNALLLGDSALYLCASSSGQDTFYGYTFGSGTRLTVV.

The table lists this clonotype with a few counts. The chain employs TRBV27 and TRBJ1-2; TRBD1 matches 7 bases. The ends lost 3 bases at V and 8 bases at J; junction bases unmatched: 15. CDR3 length equals 16 residues. Germline lookup yields CDR1 MNHEY and CDR2 SMNVEV (reference sequence). CDR3 bases: TGTGCCAGCAGTTTTAGACGGCCACAGGGGCTGAGGGGCTACACCTTC. This gives the protein CASSFRRPQGLRGYTF.

The chain is built from TRBV15 and TRBJ2-5; TRBD2 might be the D (5 bases). The V and J ends lost 9 bases and 5 bases respectively, with 19 bases between them. Germline V gene data show CDR1 as LNHNV and CDR2 as YYDKDF (reference sequence). This CDR3 has 14 amino acids. CDR3 region: CATLARGSRETQYF. The CDR3 nucleotides read TGTGCCACGCTTGCGCGTGGGAGTAGGGAGACCCAGTACTTC.